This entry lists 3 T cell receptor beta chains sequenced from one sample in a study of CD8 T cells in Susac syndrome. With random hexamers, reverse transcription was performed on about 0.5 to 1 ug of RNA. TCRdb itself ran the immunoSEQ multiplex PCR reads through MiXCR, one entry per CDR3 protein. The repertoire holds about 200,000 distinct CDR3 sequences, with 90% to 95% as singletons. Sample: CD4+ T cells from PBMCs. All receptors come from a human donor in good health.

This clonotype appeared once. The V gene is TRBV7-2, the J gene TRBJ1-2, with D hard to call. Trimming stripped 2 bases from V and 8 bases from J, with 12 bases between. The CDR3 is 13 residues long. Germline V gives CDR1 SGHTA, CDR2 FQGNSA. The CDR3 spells CASSLPGLEGYTF. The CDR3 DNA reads TGTGCCAGCAGCTTACCCGGGTTGGAAGGCTACACCTTC.

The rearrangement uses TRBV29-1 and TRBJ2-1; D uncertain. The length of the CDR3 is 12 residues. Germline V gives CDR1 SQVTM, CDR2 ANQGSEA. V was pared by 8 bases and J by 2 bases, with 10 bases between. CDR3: CSPGFPYNEQFF. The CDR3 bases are TGCAGCCCCGGGTTCCCCTACAATGAGCAGTTCTTC.

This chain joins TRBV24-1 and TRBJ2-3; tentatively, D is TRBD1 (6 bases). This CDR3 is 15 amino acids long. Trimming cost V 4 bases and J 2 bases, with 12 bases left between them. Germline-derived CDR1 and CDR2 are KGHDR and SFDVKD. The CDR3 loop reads CATSDSGQATDTQYF. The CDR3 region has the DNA TGTGCCACCAGTGACTCGGGACAAGCCACAGATACGCAGTATTTT.